This entry describes one TCR beta chain. The data belong to a study of CD8 T cells in Susac syndrome. This CDR3 is built from 14 residues. Germline V gene sequence: CDR1 LNHNV, CDR2 YYDKDF (reference sequence). The germline V and J ends were trimmed by 5 bases and 5 bases, with 12 bases remaining between them. From blood CD8+ and CD4+ T cells, the TCR beta chain was sequenced. Controls were healthy donors chosen to match patients in age and sex. Negative isolation was applied to CD8+ and CD4+ T cells, and FACS enrichment was applied to TEMRA cells. An input of about 0.5 to 1 ug of RNA was subjected to reverse transcription using random hexamers. Amplification of the TCR beta CDR3 was carried out by immunoSEQ multiplex PCR, which spanned a total of 54 Vbeta and 13 Jbeta segments. TCRdb called the immunoSEQ multiplex PCR reads again in MiXCR, with one record for every CDR3 protein. The table includes approximately 190,000 distinct CDR3 sequences, 80% to 95% detected once.

The sequenced sample consisted of CD4+ T cells from PBMCs. The chain recombines TRBV15 with TRBJ2-2; possibly TRBD1 for D (6 bases). This receptor was obtained from a human donor in good health. DNA of the CDR3: TGTGCCACCAGCCCCAGGGGCACTACCGGGGAGCTGTTTTTT. Its translation is CATSPRGTTGELFF.